The entry below describes one TCR beta chain. Its target is not known. This CDR3 is 18 amino acids long. J was trimmed by 2 bases and V by 5 bases; bases with no gene match: 11. CDR1 SEHNR and CDR2 FQNEAQ come from the germline V gene (reference sequence). Sequenced by immunoSEQ multiplex PCR; TCRdb stores in-frame clones only, minus some. The sample consists of approximately 18,000 clones, around 76% of them appearing once. Relapse was seen in all patients after autologous stem cell transplantation, and brentuximab vedotin exposure was variable. These data come from a study of PD-1 blockade in classical Hodgkin lymphoma. Study conclusions and caveats: Similar baseline diversity was found in complete responders and newly diagnosed patients.

This sequence originates from a human donor with classical Hodgkin lymphoma. The specimen was peripheral blood mononuclear cells (PBMCs), collected before the second cycle of nivolumab. The chain recombines TRBV7-9 with TRBJ2-5; 13 positions agree with TRBD2. The chain's CDR3 is CASSRSGTSGARQETQYF. As DNA, the CDR3 is TGTGCCAGCAGCCGTTCCGGGACTAGCGGGGCTCGACAAGAGACCCAGTACTTC.